These 27 T cell receptor beta chains share one sample of origin, sequenced in a study of control samples from healthy donors and cancer patients. The protocol was immunoSEQ multiplex PCR, while the TCRdb copy is restricted to in-frame clones and leaves out a portion. Here the sample spans approximately 82,000 clones, over 85% being singletons. Material for sequencing was PBMCs. The receptors derive from a woman in her 40s with lung cancer.

This CDR3 reads CASSVGRETQYF. In nucleotides, the CDR3 is TGTGCCAGCAGTGTAGGGAGAGAGACCCAGTACTTC. The rearrangement uses TRBV12-3 or TRBV12-4 and TRBJ2-5; D may be TRBD2 (5 bases). Trimming removed 5 bases at V and 4 bases at J, with 8 bases between. The CDR3 covers 12 residues.

This clone was seen more than once but under ten times. Other DNA sequences of this sample code for an identical CDR3. J is TRBJ2-5 and V is TRBV14, with no clear D. Germline-derived CDR1 and CDR2 are SGHDN and FVKESK. The CDR3 runs 14 residues. V lost 1 base to trimming and J lost 5 bases, with 11 bases between them. The CDR3 coding sequence is TGTGCCAGCAGCCAAGGGGCTAGATCGGAGACCCAGTACTTC. Residues: CASSQGARSETQYF. The variable domain in full, completed from reference TRBV14 and TRBJ2-5, reads EAGVTQFPSHSVIEKGQTVTLRCDPISGHDNLYWYRRVMGKEIKFLLHFVKESKQDESGMPNNRFLAERTGGTYSTLKVQPAELEDSGVYFCASSQGARSETQYFGPGTRLLVL.

The chain is built from TRBV19 and TRBJ1-1; 9 bases are a match to TRBD1. The length of the CDR3 is 14 residues. Trimming removed 8 bases from V and 0 bases from J; junction bases left unmatched: 4. Germline CDR1 is LNHDA and CDR2 is SQIVND (reference sequence). CDR3 DNA: TGTGCCAGTCTCCGGACAGGGGTGAACACTGAAGCTTTCTTT. It specifies CASLRTGVNTEAFF.

V usage is TRBV9 and J usage is TRBJ1-3; D not resolved. The germline CDR1 and CDR2 sequences are SGDLS and YYNGEE. V lost 0 bases and J lost 4, with 11 bases in between. CDR3 size: 15 residues. CDR3 in DNA: TGTGCCAGCAGCGTAGACGGCAGTAGCGGAAACACCATATATTTT. Its translation: CASSVDGSSGNTIYF.

Concerning this clone itself: An end of the junction does not agree with germline; a read error may underlie this. The chain employs TRBV5-1 and TRBJ1-1, with unresolved D. Per germline, CDR1 SGHRS and CDR2 YFSETQ. The CDR3 runs to 11 residues. The CDR3 is CVSSLNTEAFF. CDR3 coding DNA: TGCGTCAGCAGCTTGAACACTGAAGCTTTCTTT.

V usage is TRBV6-1 and J usage is TRBJ2-7; 8 nucleotides line up with TRBD1. Germline V lookup: CDR1 MNHNS, CDR2 SASEGT. The trim removed 2 bases at V and 3 bases at J, leaving 6 bases unmatched. The CDR3 extends over 15 amino acids. The CDR3 DNA is TGTGCCAGCAGTGAAACGAACAGGGGGTACTACGAGCAGTACTTC. This sequence encodes CASSETNRGYYEQYF.

The CDR3 DNA reads as TGTGCCAGCAGCTCTCCCCTTCAAGAGACCCAGTACTTC. Encoded protein: CASSSPLQETQYF. The V gene is TRBV7-9, the J gene TRBJ2-5; D unresolved. Trimming stripped 4 bases from V and 2 bases from J, with 8 bases between. The CDR3 is 13 residues long. CDR1 SEHNR and CDR2 FQNEAQ come from the germline V gene (reference sequence).

A single count supports this clone. The chain couples TRBV3-1 (or the pseudogene TRBV3-2) to TRBJ2-7; 11 positions agree with TRBD2. This CDR3 is built from 15 residues. Unmatched junction bases numbered 10, after V lost 6 bases and J lost 6 bases. Germline lookup yields CDR1 LGHDT and CDR2 YNNKEL (reference sequence). DNA for the CDR3: TGTGCCAGCAGGGCGACTAGCGGGGCATCTGGCGAGCAGTACTTC. Amino acid sequence: CASRATSGASGEQYF.

The count of this clone is one. The chain employs TRBV5-1 and TRBJ2-1; D is unresolved. The germline gives CDR1 SGHRS, CDR2 YFSETQ. V was pared by 6 bases and J by 6 bases, with 4 bases between. The CDR3 is 10 amino acids. The CDR3 protein is CASTGNEQFF. In DNA form, the CDR3 reads TGCGCCAGCACTGGCAATGAGCAGTTCTTC. The whole variable domain, filled in from reference TRBV5-1 and TRBJ2-1, reads KAGVTQTPRYLIKTRGQQVTLSCSPISGHRSVSWYQQTPGQGLQFLFEYFSETQRNKGNFPGRFSGRQFSNSRSEMNVSTLELGDSALYLCASTGNEQFFGPGTRLTVL.

This chain uses TRBV6-5 with TRBJ1-2, with 8 bases fitting TRBD1. The J segment lost 3 bases and the V segment lost 7 bases, leaving 7 bases of the junction unmatched. This CDR3 region has 14 residues. Germline-derived CDR1 and CDR2 are MNHEY and SVGAGI. CDR3 DNA: TGTGCCAGCACCCAAGCAGGGGGCGACTATGGCTACACCTTC. It is translated as CASTQAGGDYGYTF.

The rearrangement uses TRBV11-2 and TRBJ2-1, with D possibly TRBD2 on 5 matching bases. Germline-derived CDR1 and CDR2 are SGHAT and FQNNGV. This CDR3 is built from 16 residues. Trimming left V 5 bases short and J 5 bases short, with 19 bases between. Here the CDR3 DNA reads TGTGCCAGCAGCCCCGTACGGGGAGTAGCTCACAATGAGCAGTTCTTC. It yields the protein CASSPVRGVAHNEQFF.

The J gene is TRBJ2-1, the V gene TRBV7-8; possibly TRBD1 or TRBD2 for D (5 bases each). CDR1 SGHVS and CDR2 FQNEAQ come from the germline V gene. The CDR3 is 13 amino acids. Between the trimmed V and J ends, which lost 11 bases and 7 bases, there was a span of 18 bases. The CDR3 DNA reads TGTGCCTTGGCCGGGGCAGGGCAAAATGAGCAGTTCTTC. It codes for CALAGAGQNEQFF. The whole variable domain, filled in from reference TRBV7-8 and TRBJ2-1, reads GAGVSQSPRYKVAKRGQDVALRCDPISGHVSLFWYQQALGQGPEFLTYFQNEAQLDKSGLPSDRFFAERPEGSVSTLKIQRTQQEDSAVYLCALAGAGQNEQFFGPGTRLTVL.

The chain combines TRBV2 with TRBJ2-7; tentative D call: TRBD1 (6 bases). V was clipped by 6 bases and J by 4 bases, with 16 bases between them. This CDR3 is 14 amino acids long. CDR1 and CDR2 (germline): SNHLY, FYNNEI. CDR3 residues: CASRGAGEWYEQYF. The CDR3 DNA reads as TGTGCCAGCAGGGGCGCAGGGGAGTGGTACGAGCAGTACTTC.

The chain is built from TRBV9 and TRBJ2-7; no definite D call. The CDR3 loop spans 14 amino acids. Trimming took off 0 bases at V and 4 bases at J, with 11 bases between the two ends. Germline V lookup: CDR1 SGDLS, CDR2 YYNGEE. CDR3 DNA sequence: TGTGCCAGCAGCGTAGGTGATCGGGTGTACGAGCAGTACTTC. It yields the protein CASSVGDRVYEQYF.

This clone came up a few times. This chain joins TRBV5-5 and TRBJ1-5; tentatively, D is TRBD1 (6 bases). CDR3 size: 13 residues. Trimming took off 4 bases at V and 5 bases at J, with 10 bases between the two ends. Germline CDR1 is SGHKS and CDR2 is YYEKEE (reference sequence). CDR3 in amino acids: CASSPQGHQPQHF. CDR3 DNA sequence: TGTGCCAGCAGCCCACAGGGTCATCAGCCCCAGCATTTT.

V gene TRBV5-6 combines with J gene TRBJ2-7, with TRBD1 matching 11 bases. Germline V CDR1 and CDR2: SGHDT, YYEEEE. This CDR3 spans 13 amino acids. V was pared by 8 bases and J by 5 bases, with 6 bases of the junction left unmatched. Here the CDR3 DNA reads TGTGCCAGTCGGACAGGGGGCTCAAACGAGCAGTACTTC. This encodes CASRTGGSNEQYF.

The chain uses TRBV27 and TRBJ1-2; possibly TRBD1 for D (5 bases). The CDR3 loop spans 15 amino acids. Germline-derived CDR1 and CDR2 are MNHEY and SMNVEV (reference sequence). V shed 3 bases and J shed 4 bases, with 15 bases lying between them. The CDR3 DNA reads TGTGCCAGCAGTTTCCCGGGACCTATGGGCTATGGCTACACCTTC. It translates to CASSFPGPMGYGYTF.

J is TRBJ2-7 and V is TRBV6-5; TRBD1 matches 7 bases. Germline values: CDR1 MNHEY, CDR2 SVGAGI. Trimming took 3 bases from V and 3 from J; bases not matched to a gene: 5. The CDR3 is 14 residues long. The CDR3 nucleotides are TGTGCCAGCAGTTATTCCGGGACAGACTACGAGCAGTACTTC. Translating it yields CASSYSGTDYEQYF.

The chain employs TRBV3-1 (or the pseudogene TRBV3-2) and TRBJ2-5; perhaps TRBD2 as D (6 bases). V lost 1 base, J lost 5 bases, and 11 bases lay in between. The CDR3 has 14 residues. Germline CDR1 reads LGHDT; CDR2 reads YNNKEL (reference sequence). CDR3 nucleotides: TGTGCCAGCAGCCAAGGGTCAGGGAGGGAGACCCAGTACTTC. Translated: CASSQGSGRETQYF.

The chain is built from TRBV19 and TRBJ1-1, with D unclear. The CDR3 totals 13 residues. V dropped 5 bases and J dropped 5 bases, with 12 bases sitting between them. CDR1 and CDR2 from the germline V gene are LNHDA and SQIVND (reference sequence). The chain's CDR3 is CASSVRTITEAFF. In DNA form, the CDR3 reads TGTGCCAGTAGTGTCCGGACCATAACTGAAGCTTTCTTT.

This chain connects TRBV5-4 to TRBJ2-5; D call uncertain. The V and J ends lost 4 bases and 9 bases respectively, with 25 bases between them. The CDR3 extends over 16 amino acids. Germline V gives CDR1 SGHNT, CDR2 YYREEE (reference sequence). The DNA for the CDR3 is TGTGCCAGCAGCCCGGCTGGGTGGCGCGTCCATCAGGCCCAGTACTTC. It specifies CASSPAGWRVHQAQYF.

This chain uses TRBV19 with TRBJ2-1; no firm D call. CDR3 length equals 15 residues. Trimming removed 1 base from V and 0 bases from J, with 7 bases in between. Looked up from germline, CDR1 is LNHDA and CDR2 is SQIVND (reference sequence). For the CDR3, the DNA is TGTGCCAGTAGTATAGGGATAAGCTCCTACAATGAGCAGTTCTTC. Translated: CASSIGISSYNEQFF. The full variable domain, its missing parts supplied by reference TRBV19 and TRBJ2-1, is DGGITQSPKYLFRKEGQNVTLSCEQNLNHDAMYWYRQDPGQGLRLIYYSQIVNDFQKGDIAEGYSVSREKKESFPLTVTSAQKNPTAFYLCASSIGISSYNEQFFGPGTRLTVL.

The chain recombines TRBV6-6 with TRBJ2-1; TRBD1 aligns across 12 bases. The CDR3 spans 16 residues. CDR1 is MNHNY, CDR2 SVGAGI, per germline (reference sequence). Trimming at V came to 1 base and at J to 10 bases, leaving 8 bases not matched to a gene. The CDR3 sequence is CASSYFGTGGKWEQFF. The CDR3 DNA follows: TGTGCCAGCAGTTACTTTGGGACAGGGGGCAAGTGGGAGCAGTTCTTC.

The chain uses TRBV9 and TRBJ1-4; TRBD1 might be the D (5 bases). Per the germline V gene, CDR1 is SGDLS and CDR2 is YYNGEE. The CDR3 contains 14 residues. Trimming removed 3 bases from V and 7 bases from J, with 13 bases in between. CDR3 sequence reads: CASSAQALGEKLFF. The CDR3 DNA is TGTGCCAGCAGCGCACAGGCCTTGGGTGAAAAACTGTTTTTT.

CDR3 nucleotide sequence: TGTGCCAGCTCACCCCAAATCGGACAGTCCTCTGGAAACACCATATATTTT. It is translated as CASSPQIGQSSGNTIYF. The chain joins TRBV18 to TRBJ1-3, with D perhaps matching TRBD1 (6 bases). The CDR3 is 17 amino acids. With 3 bases removed from V and 0 bases from J, the gap between germline ends came to 15 bases. The V gene's germline CDR1 is KGHSH and CDR2 LQKENI.

The V call is TRBV2, the J call TRBJ2-6, with 8 bases that match TRBD1. Trimming cost V 6 bases and J 2 bases; bases outside gene matches: 9. Germline values: CDR1 SNHLY, CDR2 FYNNEI. This CDR3 region has 17 residues. The CDR3 nucleotides are TGTGCCAGCAGGGATGGACAGGGTTATCCTGGGGCCAACGTCCTGACTTTC. Translation gives CASRDGQGYPGANVLTF.

This clone was picked up one time. The V and J genes are TRBV29-1 and TRBJ2-5, with 7 bases lining up with TRBD1. The germline gives CDR1 SQVTM, CDR2 ANQGSEA. Losses at the gene ends were 6 bases for V and 4 bases for J; bases not matched to a gene: 5. This CDR3 is 12 amino acids long. The CDR3 DNA follows: TGCAGCGTGTACAGGGGTGGAGAGACCCAGTACTTC. Its protein product is CSVYRGGETQYF.